This paragraph covers one TCR beta chain sequence. The antigen remains undetermined. This sample was included in a study of blood T cells in healthy people across ages. Primers used in a second PCR of roughly 7 to 11 cycles were a sample-barcoded 5' primer and a J-beta primer mix. One entry per CDR3 protein, called by TCRdb with MiXCR from the 5' RACE reads. In the table there are about 970,000 distinct CDR3 sequences, 45% to 60% of which are singletons. J lost 12 bases, V lost 0 bases, and 7 bases had no gene match. The germline V gene encodes CDR1 MGHRA and CDR2 YSYEKL. This CDR3 is 13 amino acids long. The draw of peripheral blood yielded ten milliliters from each donor. Total RNA amounts of at least 6 micrograms were extracted per sample. Study conclusions and caveats: Investigators viewed diversity estimates from one million T cells as underestimates, the study reported. Using unsorted PBMCs precluded a conclusive naive versus antigen-experienced comparison.

The material sequenced was blood. This clonotype was sampled from a woman aged 60 to 75 in good health. The chain couples TRBV4-1 to TRBJ2-7; TRBD1 aligns across 8 bases. CDR3 loop: CASSQETFTGGYF. In DNA, the CDR3 is TGCGCCAGCAGCCAAGAAACGTTTACAGGGGGGTACTTC.